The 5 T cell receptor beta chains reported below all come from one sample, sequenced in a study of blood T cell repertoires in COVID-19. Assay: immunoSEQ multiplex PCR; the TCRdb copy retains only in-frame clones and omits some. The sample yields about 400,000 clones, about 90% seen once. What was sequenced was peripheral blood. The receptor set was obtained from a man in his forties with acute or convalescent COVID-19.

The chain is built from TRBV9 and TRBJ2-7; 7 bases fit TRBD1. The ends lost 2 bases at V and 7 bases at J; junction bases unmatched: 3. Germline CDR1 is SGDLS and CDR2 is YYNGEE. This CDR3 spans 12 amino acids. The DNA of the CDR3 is TGTGCCAGCAGCGTGCAGGGGGATGAGCAGTACTTC. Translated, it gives CASSVQGDEQYF.

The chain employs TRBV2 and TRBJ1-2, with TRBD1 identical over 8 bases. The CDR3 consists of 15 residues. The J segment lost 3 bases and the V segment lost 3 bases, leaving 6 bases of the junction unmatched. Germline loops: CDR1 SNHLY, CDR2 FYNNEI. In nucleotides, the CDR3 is TGTGCCAGCAGTGATTTCGCGACAGGGGACTATGGCTACACCTTC. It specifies CASSDFATGDYGYTF.

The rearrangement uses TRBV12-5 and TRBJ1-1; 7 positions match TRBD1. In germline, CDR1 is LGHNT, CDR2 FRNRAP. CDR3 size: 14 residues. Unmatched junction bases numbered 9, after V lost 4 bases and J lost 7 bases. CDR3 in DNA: TGTGCTAGTGGTTGGACAACCGGGACAGTTGAAGCTTTCTTT. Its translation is CASGWTTGTVEAFF.

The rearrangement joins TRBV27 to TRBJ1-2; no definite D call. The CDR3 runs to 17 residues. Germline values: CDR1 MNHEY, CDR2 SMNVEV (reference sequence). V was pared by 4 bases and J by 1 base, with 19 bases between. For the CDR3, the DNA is TGTGCCAGCAGTTCGGGTCAGCGTCCGAGGCTTAACTATGGCTACACCTTC. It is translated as CASSSGQRPRLNYGYTF.

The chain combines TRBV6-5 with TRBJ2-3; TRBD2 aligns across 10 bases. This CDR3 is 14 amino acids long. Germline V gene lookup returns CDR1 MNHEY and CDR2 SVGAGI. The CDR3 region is CASRTSGFTDTQYF. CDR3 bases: TGTGCTAGCCGGACTAGCGGTTTCACAGATACGCAGTATTTT.